Presented here are 23 T cell receptor beta chains from one specimen sequenced in a study of blood T cell repertoires in COVID-19 (dated by TCRdb to the early 2020s). The method was the immunoSEQ multiplex PCR assay. This is the immuneACCESS table as TCRdb keeps it, with only in-frame sequences that have V and J called. A part of the clones is gone; compared with another copy, unresolved V genes explain less than half, and the rest is unexplained. This sample lists fewer than 65,000 clones; roughly 90% were detected once. The top ten clones comprise about 3.8% of the sample. Sequencing was carried out using peripheral blood. The receptors originated from a human donor in a cohort sampled during active COVID-19.

The rearrangement uses TRBV5-1 and TRBJ1-1, with a possible D match to TRBD1 (5 bases). The CDR3 covers 13 residues. V was trimmed by 5 bases and J by 0 bases, leaving 8 bases between them. Looked up from germline, CDR1 is SGHRS and CDR2 is YFSETQ. The CDR3 region has the DNA TGCGCCAGCAGACTGGACATGAACACTGAAGCTTTCTTT. Protein: CASRLDMNTEAFF.

Regarding this clone: One junction end does not reproduce the germline sequence, and a read error may be involved. The rearrangement joins TRBV7-7 to TRBJ2-2, with 7 bases identical to TRBD2. Germline-derived CDR1 and CDR2 are SSHAT and FNYEAQ (reference sequence). The CDR3 contains 18 residues. DNA of the CDR3: TGTGCTAGCAGCTCGCTTCTGGCGGGAGCTTGGAACACCGGGGAGCTGTTTTTT. Amino acid sequence: CASSSLLAGAWNTGELFF.

The rearrangement links TRBV3-1 (or the pseudogene TRBV3-2) to TRBJ2-5; D not resolved. CDR3 length: 16 amino acids. Germline V gene data show CDR1 as LGHDT and CDR2 as YNNKEL (reference sequence). Deletions cut 7 bases from V and 5 bases from J, with 23 bases between. The chain's CDR3 is CASTETSLFNLETQYF. The CDR3 DNA is TGTGCCAGCACAGAGACAAGTTTATTCAATCTGGAGACCCAGTACTTC.

This chain joins TRBV10-3 and TRBJ2-7, with TRBD2 matching 14 bases. In germline, CDR1 is ENHRY, CDR2 SYGVKD. The CDR3 covers 14 residues. V was clipped by 7 bases and J by 6 bases; unmatched bases: 5. The CDR3 reads CAITRTSGRREQYF. The CDR3 region has the DNA TGTGCCATCACCAGGACTAGCGGGAGGCGCGAGCAGTACTTC.

The rearrangement joins TRBV7-2 to TRBJ2-7; 7 bases are a match to TRBD2. The CDR3 has 16 amino acids. V gave up 0 bases and J gave up 1 base; unmatched junction bases: 6. Germline lookup yields CDR1 SGHTA and CDR2 FQGNSA. The CDR3 protein is CASSLAAASGSYEQYF. The DNA of the CDR3 is TGTGCCAGCAGCTTAGCTGCGGCTAGCGGTTCCTACGAGCAGTACTTC.

The rearrangement links TRBV7-6 to TRBJ1-6; no clear D gene. The CDR3 spans 15 residues. In germline, CDR1 is SGHVS, CDR2 FNYEAQ. Trimming stripped 2 bases from V and 5 bases from J, with 10 bases between. CDR3 sequence (DNA): TGTGCCAGCAGCTTACGGGGAGCTAATAATTCACCCCTCCACTTT. Translating gives CASSLRGANNSPLHF.

The chain links TRBV10-3 to TRBJ2-1; 7 nucleotides align to TRBD2. J lost 2 bases, V lost 7 bases, and 11 bases had no gene match. This CDR3 is 16 amino acids long. Germline-derived CDR1 and CDR2 are ENHRY and SYGVKD. CDR3 coding DNA: TGTGCCATCACTGGTTCGGCGGGAGCGGCCTACAATGAGCAGTTCTTC. It is translated as CAITGSAGAAYNEQFF.

The genes are TRBV29-1 and TRBJ2-7; the match to TRBD1 covers 9 bases. The CDR3 extends over 14 amino acids. In germline, CDR1 is SQVTM, CDR2 ANQGSEA. The V gene end was trimmed by 6 bases and the J gene end by 7 bases; junction bases not matched to a gene: 13. CDR3 loop: CSVQDTGGRGEQYF. The CDR3 DNA reads TGCAGCGTCCAAGACACAGGGGGCCGAGGAGAGCAGTACTTC.

This chain joins TRBV18 and TRBJ2-1; a weak D match, TRBD2 (6 bases). Deletions cut 4 bases from V and 0 bases from J, with 10 bases between. The CDR3 extends over 15 amino acids. Germline CDR1 and CDR2: KGHSH and LQKENI. CDR3 region: CASSLEGPSYNEQFF. The CDR3 DNA reads as TGTGCCAGCTCACTGGAGGGCCCCTCCTACAATGAGCAGTTCTTC.

This clone was counted a single time. The chain has TRBV27 and TRBJ2-1; perhaps TRBD2 as D (5 bases). Trimming took off 4 bases at V and 8 bases at J, with 21 bases between the two ends. The CDR3 runs 16 residues. CDR1 is MNHEY and CDR2 is SMNVEV in the germline V gene (reference sequence). The CDR3 DNA is TGTGCCAGCAGTTCCCCCAGCACGTTGGGGAGCGATGAGCAGTTCTTC. Residues: CASSSPSTLGSDEQFF.

This chain connects TRBV2 to TRBJ1-6; D might be TRBD1 (5 bases). This CDR3 is built from 14 residues. Per germline, CDR1 SNHLY and CDR2 FYNNEI. Trimming pared 4 bases from V and 7 bases from J, leaving 11 bases between. The CDR3, as DNA: TGTGCCAGCAGTGGGGAGGGGACCAATTCACCCCTCCACTTT. Protein sequence: CASSGEGTNSPLHF.

The DNA of the CDR3 is TGCGCCAGCAGTGAGTCGATCCTAGCGGGGGCTGGAGGCACAGATACGCAGTATTTT. As protein: CASSESILAGAGGTDTQYF. This chain uses TRBV10-1 with TRBJ2-3; 10 nucleotides match TRBD2. This CDR3 region has 19 residues. V lost 0 bases and J lost 1; bases outside the gene matches: 10. Germline V lookup: CDR1 WNHNN, CDR2 SYGVQD (reference sequence).

Concerning this clone itself: The sample holds other DNA sequences that translate to the same CDR3. The chain is built from TRBV18 and TRBJ2-6; no definite D call. Trimming took 2 bases from V and 0 from J, leaving 11 bases between them. This CDR3 contains 17 residues. CDR1 is KGHSH, CDR2 LQKENI, per germline. The CDR3 protein is CASSPSVSSSGANVLTF. DNA for the CDR3: TGTGCCAGCTCACCAAGTGTCTCGAGCTCTGGGGCCAACGTCCTGACTTTC.

This rearrangement joins TRBV9 to TRBJ1-1, with 7 nucleotides matching TRBD1. The CDR3 is 16 residues long. Germline V lookup: CDR1 SGDLS, CDR2 YYNGEE. J gave up 0 bases and V 3 bases, and 8 bases lay outside the gene matches. The CDR3 DNA follows: TGTGCCAGCAGCGCCCAGAGGGGACAGCTGAACACTGAAGCTTTCTTT. This gives the protein CASSAQRGQLNTEAFF.

The V gene is TRBV13, the J gene TRBJ2-7; 7 nucleotides agree with TRBD1. This CDR3 has 13 residues. Germline V lookup: CDR1 PRHDT, CDR2 FYEKMQ (reference sequence). V was pared by 0 bases and J by 4 bases, with 0 bases of the junction left unmatched. In nucleotides, the CDR3 is TGTGCCAGCAGCTTAGGCAGGGGGTACGAGCAGTACGTC. Translating gives CASSLGRGYEQYV.

The gene calls are TRBV6-2 or TRBV6-3 and TRBJ2-7, with D possibly TRBD2 on 6 matching bases. With 6 bases removed from V and 2 bases from J, the gap between germline ends came to 23 bases. CDR1 MNHEY and CDR2 SVGEGT come from the germline V gene. The CDR3 contains 17 residues. CDR3 sequence reads: CASSSGTPGTKTYEQYV. Written as DNA, the CDR3 is TGTGCCAGCAGCTCCGGGACTCCCGGGACGAAAACCTACGAGCAGTACGTC.

The chain carries TRBV9 and TRBJ2-1; 12 nucleotides match TRBD2. The V gene's germline CDR1 is SGDLS and CDR2 YYNGEE. The trim removed 0 bases at V and 4 bases at J, leaving 5 bases unmatched. The CDR3 covers 17 residues. The CDR3 nucleotides are TGTGCCAGCAGCGTAGCAGGGGGACTAGCGGGTTACAATGAGCAGTTCTTC. This encodes CASSVAGGLAGYNEQFF.

The chain joins TRBV9 to TRBJ2-1; 10 bases agree with TRBD2. The V and J ends lost 4 bases and 6 bases, in that order; junction bases with no gene match: 4. The CDR3 sequence is 14 residues long. The germline gives CDR1 SGDLS, CDR2 YYNGEE. The CDR3 reads CASSLRTSGNEQFF. The CDR3 DNA reads as TGTGCCAGCAGCCTCAGGACTAGCGGCAATGAGCAGTTCTTC.

The V and J genes are TRBV21-1 and TRBJ2-1; the table calls TRBD2, which could not be checked here. TRBV21-1 is annotated as a pseudogene. The CDR3 totals 17 residues. The CDR3 protein is CASSKGNSGRIYNEQFF. CDR3 DNA: TGTGCCAGCAGCAAAGGTAATAGCGGAAGGATCTACAATGAGCAGTTCTTC.

The chain joins TRBV5-1 to TRBJ2-2; 8 bases are shared with TRBD1. Per the germline V gene, CDR1 is SGHRS and CDR2 is YFSETQ. The CDR3 sequence is 16 residues long. J lost 3 bases, V lost 3 bases, and 7 bases had no gene match. CDR3 in DNA: TGCGCCAGCAGCTATCACGGGACAGGATACACCGGGGAGCTGTTTTTT. Translating gives CASSYHGTGYTGELFF.

V usage is TRBV5-1 and J usage is TRBJ2-1, with TRBD2 matching over 13 bases. The CDR3 spans 18 residues. The ends lost 0 bases at V and 0 bases at J; junction bases unmatched: 3. The germline gives CDR1 SGHRS, CDR2 YFSETQ. The CDR3 region has the DNA TGCGCCAGCAGCTTGGGATGGACTAGCGGGAGCTCCTACAATGAGCAGTTCTTC. Its translation: CASSLGWTSGSSYNEQFF.

This clone was observed a few times. The chain couples TRBV30 to TRBJ1-5; D remains ambiguous. V dropped 1 base and J dropped 0 bases, with 7 bases sitting between them. Germline loops: CDR1 GTSNPN, CDR2 SVGIG (reference sequence). The CDR3 sequence is 14 residues long. The CDR3: CAWSGTVSNQPQHF. The CDR3 coding sequence is TGTGCCTGGAGTGGGACTGTTAGCAATCAGCCCCAGCATTTT.

J is TRBJ2-7 and V is TRBV6-1, with 7 bases identical to TRBD2. Germline V gives CDR1 MNHNS, CDR2 SASEGT. V shed 3 bases, J shed 2 bases, and the junction held 4 bases outside the gene matches. There are 14 residues in the CDR3. CDR3 residues: CASSEASGPYEQYV. The CDR3 nucleotides read TGTGCCAGCAGTGAGGCTAGCGGACCCTACGAGCAGTACGTC.